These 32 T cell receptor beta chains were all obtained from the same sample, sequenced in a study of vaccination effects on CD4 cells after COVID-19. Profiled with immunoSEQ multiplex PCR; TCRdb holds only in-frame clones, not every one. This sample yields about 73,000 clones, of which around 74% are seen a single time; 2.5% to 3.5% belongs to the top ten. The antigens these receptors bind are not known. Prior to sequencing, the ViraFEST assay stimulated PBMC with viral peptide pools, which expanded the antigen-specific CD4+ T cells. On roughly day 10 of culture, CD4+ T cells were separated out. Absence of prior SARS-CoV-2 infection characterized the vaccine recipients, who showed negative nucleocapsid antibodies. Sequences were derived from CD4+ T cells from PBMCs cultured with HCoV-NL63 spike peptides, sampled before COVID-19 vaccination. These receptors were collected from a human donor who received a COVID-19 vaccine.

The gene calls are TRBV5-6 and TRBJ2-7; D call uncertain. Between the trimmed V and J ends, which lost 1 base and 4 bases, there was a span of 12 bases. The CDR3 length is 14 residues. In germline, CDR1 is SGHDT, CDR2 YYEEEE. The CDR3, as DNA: TGTGCCAGCAGCTTGACGGCAGGACGTTACGAGCAGTACGTC. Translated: CASSLTAGRYEQYV.

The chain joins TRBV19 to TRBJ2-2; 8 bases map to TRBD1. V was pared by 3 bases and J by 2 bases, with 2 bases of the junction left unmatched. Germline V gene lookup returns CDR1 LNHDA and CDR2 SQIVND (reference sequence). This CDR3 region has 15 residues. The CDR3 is CASSIGQGNTGELFF. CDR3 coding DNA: TGTGCCAGTAGTATTGGACAGGGTAACACCGGGGAGCTGTTTTTT.

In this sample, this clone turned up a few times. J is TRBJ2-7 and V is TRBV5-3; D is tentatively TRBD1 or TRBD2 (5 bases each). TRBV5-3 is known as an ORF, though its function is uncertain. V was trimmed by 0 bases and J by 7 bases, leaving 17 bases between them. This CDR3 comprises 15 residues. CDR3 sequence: CARSLEPRSWGEQYV. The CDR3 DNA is TGTGCCAGAAGCTTGGAGCCCAGGTCTTGGGGGGAGCAGTACGTC.

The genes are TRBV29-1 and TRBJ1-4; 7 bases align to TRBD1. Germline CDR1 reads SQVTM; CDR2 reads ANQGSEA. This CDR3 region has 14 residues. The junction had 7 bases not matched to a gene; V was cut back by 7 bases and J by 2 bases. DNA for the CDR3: TGCAGCGCCGGATGGACAGGCACTAATGAAAAACTGTTTTTT. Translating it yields CSAGWTGTNEKLFF.

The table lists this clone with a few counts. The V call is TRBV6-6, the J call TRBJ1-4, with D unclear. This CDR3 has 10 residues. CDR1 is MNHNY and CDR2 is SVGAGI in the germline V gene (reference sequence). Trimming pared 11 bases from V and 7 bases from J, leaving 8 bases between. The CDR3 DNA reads TGTGCCTCTAAGAGTGAAAAACTGTTTTTT. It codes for CASKSEKLFF.

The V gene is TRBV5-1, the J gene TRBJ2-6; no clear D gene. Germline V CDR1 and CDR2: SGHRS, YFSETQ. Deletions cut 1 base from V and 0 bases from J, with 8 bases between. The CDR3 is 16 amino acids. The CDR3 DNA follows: TGCGCCAGCAGCTTGTCTACCGACTCTGGGGCCAACGTCCTGACTTTC. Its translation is CASSLSTDSGANVLTF.

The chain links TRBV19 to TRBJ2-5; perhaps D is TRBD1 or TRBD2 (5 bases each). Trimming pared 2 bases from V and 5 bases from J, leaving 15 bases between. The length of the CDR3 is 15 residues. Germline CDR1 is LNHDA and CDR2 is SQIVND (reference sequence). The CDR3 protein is CASSISLGVFETQYF. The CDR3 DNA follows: TGTGCCAGTAGTATATCTTTGGGGGTATTCGAGACCCAGTACTTC.

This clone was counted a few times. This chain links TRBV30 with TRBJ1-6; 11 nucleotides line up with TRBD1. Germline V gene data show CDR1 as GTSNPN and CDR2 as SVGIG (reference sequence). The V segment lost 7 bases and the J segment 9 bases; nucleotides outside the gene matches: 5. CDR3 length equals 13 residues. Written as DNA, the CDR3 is TGTGCCTATGGACAGGGGGCGGTTTCACCCCTCCACTTT. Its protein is CAYGQGAVSPLHF.

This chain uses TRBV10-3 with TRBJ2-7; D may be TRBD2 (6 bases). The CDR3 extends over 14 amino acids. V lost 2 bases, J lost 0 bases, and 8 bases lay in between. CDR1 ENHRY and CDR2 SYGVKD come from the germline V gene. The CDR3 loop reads CAISEAGSSYEQYV. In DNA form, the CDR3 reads TGTGCCATCAGTGAGGCGGGGTCCTCCTACGAGCAGTACGTC.

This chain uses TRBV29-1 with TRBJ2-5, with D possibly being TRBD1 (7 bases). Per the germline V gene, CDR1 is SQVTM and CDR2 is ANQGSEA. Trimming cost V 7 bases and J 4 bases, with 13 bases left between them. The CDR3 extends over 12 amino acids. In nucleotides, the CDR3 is TGCAGCGGTCGACAGGGAGGAGAGACCCAGTACTTC. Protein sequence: CSGRQGGETQYF. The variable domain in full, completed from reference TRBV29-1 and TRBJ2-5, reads SAVISQKPSRDICQRGTSLTIQCQVDSQVTMMFWYRQQPGQSLTLIATANQGSEATYESGFVIDKFPISRPNLTFSTLTVSNMSPEDSSIYLCSGRQGGETQYFGPGTRLLVL.

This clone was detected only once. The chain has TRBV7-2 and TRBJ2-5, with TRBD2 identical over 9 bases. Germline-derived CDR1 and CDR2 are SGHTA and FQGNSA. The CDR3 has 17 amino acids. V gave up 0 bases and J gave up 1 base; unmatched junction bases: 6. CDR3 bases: TGTGCCAGCAGCTTAGCGTGGGCGGGGGGGCTCCAAGAGACCCAGTACTTC. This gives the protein CASSLAWAGGLQETQYF.

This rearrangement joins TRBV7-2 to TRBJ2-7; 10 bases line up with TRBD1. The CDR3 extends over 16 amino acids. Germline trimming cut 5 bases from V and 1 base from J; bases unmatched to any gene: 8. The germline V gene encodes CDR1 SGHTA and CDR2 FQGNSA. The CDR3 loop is CASSQRGGQGSYEQYV. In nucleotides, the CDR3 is TGTGCCAGCAGCCAACGCGGGGGACAGGGGTCCTACGAGCAGTACGTC.

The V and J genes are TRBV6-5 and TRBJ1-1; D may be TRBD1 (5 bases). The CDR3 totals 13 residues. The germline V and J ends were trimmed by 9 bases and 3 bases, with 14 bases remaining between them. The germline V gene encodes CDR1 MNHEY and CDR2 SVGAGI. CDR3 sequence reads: CASKRGLYTEAFF. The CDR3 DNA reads TGTGCCAGTAAGAGGGGACTATACACTGAAGCTTTCTTT.

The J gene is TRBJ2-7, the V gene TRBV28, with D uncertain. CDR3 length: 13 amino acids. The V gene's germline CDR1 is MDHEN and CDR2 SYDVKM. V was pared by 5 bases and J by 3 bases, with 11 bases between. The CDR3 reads CASSPRLGYEQYV. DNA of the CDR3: TGTGCCAGCAGTCCCCGCCTAGGCTACGAGCAGTACGTC.

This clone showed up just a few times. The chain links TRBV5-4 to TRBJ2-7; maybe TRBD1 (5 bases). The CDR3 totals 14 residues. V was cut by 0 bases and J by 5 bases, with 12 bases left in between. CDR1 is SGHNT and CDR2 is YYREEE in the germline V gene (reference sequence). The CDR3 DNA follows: TGTGCCAGCAGCTTGGCTCTAGGCAGGGACGAGCAGTACGTC. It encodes CASSLALGRDEQYV.

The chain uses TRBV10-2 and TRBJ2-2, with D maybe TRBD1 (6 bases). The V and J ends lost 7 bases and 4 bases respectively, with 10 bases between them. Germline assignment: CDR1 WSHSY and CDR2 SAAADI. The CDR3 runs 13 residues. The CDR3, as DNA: TGCGCCAGCAAAAGGGGGACCACCGGGGAGCTGTTTTTT. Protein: CASKRGTTGELFF.

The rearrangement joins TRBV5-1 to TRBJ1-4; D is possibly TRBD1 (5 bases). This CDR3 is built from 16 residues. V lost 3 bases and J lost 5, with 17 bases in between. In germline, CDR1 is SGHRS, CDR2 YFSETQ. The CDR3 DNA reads TGCGCCAGCAGCTCAACAACGGGACGACCAAATGAAAAACTGTTTTTT. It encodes CASSSTTGRPNEKLFF.

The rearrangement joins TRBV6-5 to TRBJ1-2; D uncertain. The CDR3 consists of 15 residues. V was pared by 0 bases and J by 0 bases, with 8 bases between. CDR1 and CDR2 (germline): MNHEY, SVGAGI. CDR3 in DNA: TGTGCCAGCAGTTACTCGGCCTATTCTAACTATGGCTACACCTTC. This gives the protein CASSYSAYSNYGYTF.

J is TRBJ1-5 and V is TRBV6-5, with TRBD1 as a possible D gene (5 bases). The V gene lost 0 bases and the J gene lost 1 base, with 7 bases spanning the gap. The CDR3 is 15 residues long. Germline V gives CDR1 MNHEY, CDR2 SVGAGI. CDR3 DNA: TGTGCCAGCAGTTACTCGGGGCAGAGCAATCAGCCCCAGCATTTT. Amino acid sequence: CASSYSGQSNQPQHF.

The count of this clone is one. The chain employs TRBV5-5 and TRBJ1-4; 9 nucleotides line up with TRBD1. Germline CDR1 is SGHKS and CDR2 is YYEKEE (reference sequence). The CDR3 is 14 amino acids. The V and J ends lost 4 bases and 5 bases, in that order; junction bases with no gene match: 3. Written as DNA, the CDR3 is TGTGCCAGCAGCCACGGACAGGGGAATGAAAAACTGTTTTTT. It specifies CASSHGQGNEKLFF.

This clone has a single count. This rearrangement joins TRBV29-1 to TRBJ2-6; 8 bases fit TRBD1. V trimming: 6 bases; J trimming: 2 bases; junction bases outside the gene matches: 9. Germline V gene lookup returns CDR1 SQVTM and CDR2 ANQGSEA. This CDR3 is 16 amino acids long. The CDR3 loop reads CSVSWSGGAGANVLTF. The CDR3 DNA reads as TGCAGCGTATCCTGGTCAGGGGGCGCTGGGGCCAACGTCCTGACTTTC.

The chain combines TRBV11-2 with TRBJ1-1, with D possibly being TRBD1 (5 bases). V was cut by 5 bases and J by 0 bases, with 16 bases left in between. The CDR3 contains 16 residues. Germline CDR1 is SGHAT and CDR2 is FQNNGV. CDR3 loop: CASSTPPGGMNTEAFF. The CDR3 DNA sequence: TGTGCCAGCAGCACCCCACCGGGGGGAATGAACACTGAAGCTTTCTTT. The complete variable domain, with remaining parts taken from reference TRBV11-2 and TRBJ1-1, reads EAGVAQSPRYKIIEKRQSVAFWCNPISGHATLYWYQQILGQGPKLLIQFQNNGVVDDSQLPKDRFSAERLKGVDSTLKIQPAKLEDSAVYLCASSTPPGGMNTEAFFGQGTRLTVV.

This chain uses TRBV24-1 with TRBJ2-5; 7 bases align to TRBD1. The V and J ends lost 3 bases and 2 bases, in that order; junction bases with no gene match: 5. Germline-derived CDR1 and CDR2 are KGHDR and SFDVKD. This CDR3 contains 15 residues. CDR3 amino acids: CATSDPQTGQETQYF. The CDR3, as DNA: TGTGCCACCAGTGATCCCCAGACAGGGCAAGAGACCCAGTACTTC.

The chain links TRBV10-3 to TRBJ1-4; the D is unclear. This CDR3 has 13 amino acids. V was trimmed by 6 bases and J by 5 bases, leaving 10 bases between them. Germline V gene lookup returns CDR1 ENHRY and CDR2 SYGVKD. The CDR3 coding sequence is TGTGCCATCAGCGCGAATACCAATGAAAAACTGTTTTTT. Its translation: CAISANTNEKLFF.

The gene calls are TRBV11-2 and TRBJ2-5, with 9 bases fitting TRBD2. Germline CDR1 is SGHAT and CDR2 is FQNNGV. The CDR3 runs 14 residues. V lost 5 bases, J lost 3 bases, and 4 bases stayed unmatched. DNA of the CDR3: TGTGCCAGCAGCCAGGCGGGGGGGGAAGAGACCCAGTACTTC. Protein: CASSQAGGEETQYF.

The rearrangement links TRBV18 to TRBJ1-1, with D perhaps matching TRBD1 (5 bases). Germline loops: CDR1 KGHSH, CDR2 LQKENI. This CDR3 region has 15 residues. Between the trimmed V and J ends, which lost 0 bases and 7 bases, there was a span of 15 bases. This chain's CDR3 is CASSPPGRGKDEAFF. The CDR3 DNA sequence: TGTGCCAGCTCACCACCGGGGAGGGGAAAGGATGAAGCTTTCTTT.

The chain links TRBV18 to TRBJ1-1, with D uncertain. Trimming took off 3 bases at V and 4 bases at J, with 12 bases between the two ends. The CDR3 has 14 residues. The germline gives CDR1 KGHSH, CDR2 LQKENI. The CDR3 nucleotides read TGTGCCAGCTCACCCCCCGGGAGAAGCACTGAAGCTTTCTTT. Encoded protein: CASSPPGRSTEAFF.

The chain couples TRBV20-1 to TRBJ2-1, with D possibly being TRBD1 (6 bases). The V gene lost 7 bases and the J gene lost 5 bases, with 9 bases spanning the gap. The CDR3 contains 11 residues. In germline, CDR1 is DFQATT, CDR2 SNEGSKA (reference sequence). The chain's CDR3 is CSVRTDNEQFF. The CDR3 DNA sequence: TGCAGTGTAAGGACAGACAATGAGCAGTTCTTC.

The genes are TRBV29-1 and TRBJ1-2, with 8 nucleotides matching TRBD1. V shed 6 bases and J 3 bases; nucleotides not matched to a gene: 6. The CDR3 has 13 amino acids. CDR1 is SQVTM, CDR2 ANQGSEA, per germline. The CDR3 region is CSVGGQVDYGYTF. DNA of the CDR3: TGCAGCGTGGGGGGACAGGTAGACTATGGCTACACCTTC.

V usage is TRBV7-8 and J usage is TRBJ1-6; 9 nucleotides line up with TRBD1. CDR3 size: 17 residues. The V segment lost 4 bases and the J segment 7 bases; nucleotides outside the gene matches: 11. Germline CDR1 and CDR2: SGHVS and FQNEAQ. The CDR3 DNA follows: TGTGCCAGCAGCTCCGTTACGGCAACAGGGGGCAATTCACCCCTCCACTTT. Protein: CASSSVTATGGNSPLHF.

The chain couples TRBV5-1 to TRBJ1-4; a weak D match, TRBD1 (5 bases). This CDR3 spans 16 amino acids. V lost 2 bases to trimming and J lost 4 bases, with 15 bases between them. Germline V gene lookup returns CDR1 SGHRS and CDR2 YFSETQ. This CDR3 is CASSFDGQGLNEKLFF. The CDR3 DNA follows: TGCGCCAGCAGCTTTGATGGGCAGGGACTTAATGAAAAACTGTTTTTT.

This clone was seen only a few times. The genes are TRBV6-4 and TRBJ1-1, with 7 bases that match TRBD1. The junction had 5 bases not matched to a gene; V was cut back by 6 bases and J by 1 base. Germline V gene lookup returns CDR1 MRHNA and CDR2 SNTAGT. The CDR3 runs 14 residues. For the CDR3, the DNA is TGTGCCAGCAGCAGACAGGGTGGGAACACTGAAGCTTTCTTT. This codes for CASSRQGGNTEAFF.